The T cell receptor (beta chain) described here comes from a study of blood T cell repertoires in COVID-19. Turning to the study itself: Acute-phase and convalescent COVID-19 samples originated in the United States, Italy and Spain. T cells, B-cell-depleted T cells, or PBMCs provided the cDNA or gDNA that served as material.

CDR1 is LGHDT and CDR2 is YNNKEL in the germline V gene (reference sequence). CDR3 length: 13 residues. V was pared by 5 bases and J by 7 bases, with 4 bases of the junction left unmatched. This clone was picked up one time. Clones were read by immunoSEQ multiplex PCR, and TCRdb kept only the in-frame ones, dropping some. Here the sample spans 150,000 to 200,000 clones, about 86% being singletons. The sample taken for sequencing was peripheral blood. This TCR was recovered from a woman of 80 years or more in a cohort sampled during active or convalescent COVID-19. J is TRBJ2-2 and V is TRBV3-1 (or the pseudogene TRBV3-2); 7 bases match TRBD2. The CDR3 here is CASSWTRDGELFF. CDR3 DNA sequence: TGTGCCAGCAGCTGGACTAGGGACGGGGAGCTGTTTTTT.